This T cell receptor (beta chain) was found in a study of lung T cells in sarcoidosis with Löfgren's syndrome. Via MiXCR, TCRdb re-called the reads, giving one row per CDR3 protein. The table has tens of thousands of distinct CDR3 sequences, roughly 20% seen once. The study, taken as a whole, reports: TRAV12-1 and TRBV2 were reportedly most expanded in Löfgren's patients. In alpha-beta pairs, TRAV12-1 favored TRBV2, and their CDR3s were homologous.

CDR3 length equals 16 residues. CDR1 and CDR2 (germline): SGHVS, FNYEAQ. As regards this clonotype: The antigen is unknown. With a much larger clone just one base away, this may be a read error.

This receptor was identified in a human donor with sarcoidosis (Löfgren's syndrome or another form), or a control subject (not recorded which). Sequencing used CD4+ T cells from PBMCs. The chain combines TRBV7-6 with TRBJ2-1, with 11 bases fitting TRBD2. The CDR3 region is CASSPMVAGGLDEQFF. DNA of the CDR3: TGTGCTAGCAGCCCAATGGTAGCGGGAGGGCTCGATGAGCAGTTCTTC.